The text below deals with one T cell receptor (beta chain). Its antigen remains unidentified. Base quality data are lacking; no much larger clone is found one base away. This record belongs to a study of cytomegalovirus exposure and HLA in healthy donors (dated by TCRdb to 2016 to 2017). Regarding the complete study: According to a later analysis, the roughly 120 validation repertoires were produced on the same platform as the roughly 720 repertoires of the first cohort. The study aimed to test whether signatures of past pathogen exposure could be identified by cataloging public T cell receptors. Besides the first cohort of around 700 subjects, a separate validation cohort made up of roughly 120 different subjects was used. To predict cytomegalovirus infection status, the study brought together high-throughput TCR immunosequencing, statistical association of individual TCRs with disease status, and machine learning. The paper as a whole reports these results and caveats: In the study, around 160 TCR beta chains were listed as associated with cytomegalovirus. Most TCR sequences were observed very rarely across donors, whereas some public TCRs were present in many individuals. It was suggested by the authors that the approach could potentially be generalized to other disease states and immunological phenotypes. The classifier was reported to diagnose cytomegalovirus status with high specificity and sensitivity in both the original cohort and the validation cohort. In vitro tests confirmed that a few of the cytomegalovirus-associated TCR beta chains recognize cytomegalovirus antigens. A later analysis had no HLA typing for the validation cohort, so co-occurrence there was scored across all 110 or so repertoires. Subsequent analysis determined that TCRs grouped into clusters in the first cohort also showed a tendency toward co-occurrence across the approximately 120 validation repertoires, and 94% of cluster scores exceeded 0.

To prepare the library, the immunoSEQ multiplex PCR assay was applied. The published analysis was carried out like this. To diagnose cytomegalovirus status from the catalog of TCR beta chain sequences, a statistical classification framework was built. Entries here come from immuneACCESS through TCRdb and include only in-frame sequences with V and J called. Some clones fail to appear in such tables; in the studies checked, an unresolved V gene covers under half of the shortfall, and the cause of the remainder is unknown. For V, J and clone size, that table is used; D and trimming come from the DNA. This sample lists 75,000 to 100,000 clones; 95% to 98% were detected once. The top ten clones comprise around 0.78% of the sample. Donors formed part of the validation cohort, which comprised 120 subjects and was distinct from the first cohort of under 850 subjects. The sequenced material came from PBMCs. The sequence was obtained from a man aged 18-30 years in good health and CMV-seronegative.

CDR3 region: CASSAQGSEEQYF. In nucleotides, the sequence is TGTGCCAGCAGTGCACAGGGGTCGGAAGAGCAGTACTTC. The chain couples TRBV25-1 to TRBJ2-7, and 7 junction bases match TRBD1. CDR1 and CDR2 are read off the germline V gene as MGHDK and SYGVNS. The CDR3 sequence holds 13 residues, the cysteine and phenylalanine included. Only the CDR3 part of the read is kept: 39 bases, read in frame from the first base. Germline trimming amounts to 4 bases on V and 7 bases on J, with 7 as the count of junction bases outside the gene matches.